These T cell receptor beta chains were read from a single sample in a study of T cell changes during pregnancy in multiple sclerosis. Sequencing used immunoSEQ multiplex PCR; TCRdb keeps in-frame clones, though not all of them. Of roughly 90,000 clones in the sample, almost 95% are singletons; the top ten hold less than 2.5%. The material was peripheral blood, obtained in the third trimester of pregnancy. The receptors stem from a female donor with multiple sclerosis, enrolled in a pregnancy study. Each CDR3 is given with its conserved first and last residue. The D gene is left open where the match is weak. The size field is filled for only some rows; it gives once, few, many or a size class.

J gene | D gene | V gene | clone size | CDR3 protein | CDR3 DNA
TRBJ1-5 | NA | TRBV11-2 | NA | CASSSLTGQPQHF | TGTGCCAGCAGCTCACTTACGGGACAGCCCCAGCATTTT
TRBJ2-5 | NA | TRBV4-2 | NA | CASSQAGLGRYQETQYF | TGTGCCAGCAGCCAAGCGGGTTTGGGGCGGTACCAAGAGACCCAGTACTTC
TRBJ2-1 | TRBD2 | TRBV27 | NA | CASRASGRDEQFF | TGTGCCAGCAGGGCTAGCGGGAGGGACGAGCAGTTCTTC
TRBJ1-2 | TRBD1 | TRBV9 | NA | CASSYPRTGPNYGYTF | TGTGCCAGCAGCTACCCCAGGACAGGACCCAACTATGGCTACACCTTC
TRBJ2-7 | TRBD1 | TRBV6-7 | NA | CASSSDTGGLYYTYEQYF | TGTGCCAGCAGTTCCGACACAGGGGGCTTATATTATACCTACGAGCAGTACTTC
TRBJ2-7 | NA | TRBV19 | NA | CASSAGISYEQYF | TGTGCCAGTAGTGCCGGGATTTCCTACGAGCAGTACTTC
TRBJ2-3 | NA | TRBV30 | NA | CAWSERVSTDTQYF | TGTGCCTGGAGTGAGCGGGTTAGCACAGATACGCAGTATTTT
TRBJ2-1 | TRBD2 | TRBV10-3 | NA | CAISGMTSGGYNEQFF | TGTGCCATCAGTGGGATGACTAGCGGGGGGTACAATGAGCAGTTCTTC
TRBJ1-4 | TRBD1 | TRBV9 | NA | CASSAAGTGEKLFF | TGTGCCAGCAGCGCGGCCGGGACAGGGGAAAAACTGTTTTTT
TRBJ2-3 | TRBD1 | TRBV28 | NA | CAIRQGVQDTQYF | TGTGCCATCCGACAGGGGGTTCAAGATACGCAGTATTTT
TRBJ2-2 | TRBD2 | TRBV6-5 | NA | CASRGLAGNTGELFF | TGTGCCAGCAGGGGACTAGCGGGAAACACCGGGGAGCTGTTTTTT
TRBJ2-7 | TRBD2 | TRBV6-1 | NA | CASTLLASGLYEQYF | TGTGCCAGCACCTTATTGGCTAGCGGCCTCTACGAGCAGTACTTC
TRBJ2-7 | NA | TRBV19 | NA | CASSMKGDIREQYF | TGTGCCAGTAGTATGAAAGGGGACATACGCGAGCAGTACTTC
TRBJ2-5 | NA | TRBV15 | NA | CATSSFLDVTQYF | TGTGCCACCAGCAGTTTTCTAGACGTGACCCAGTACTTC
TRBJ1-1 | NA | TRBV27 | NA | CASSSRRRGGDTEAFF | TGTGCCAGCAGTTCAAGGCGAAGGGGGGGGGACACTGAAGCTTTCTTT
TRBJ2-1 | NA | TRBV14 | once | CASSLNPLNEQFF | TGTGCCAGCAGTTTAAATCCCCTAAATGAGCAGTTCTTC
TRBJ2-1 | NA | TRBV5-1 | NA | CASSLMADSGDEQFF | TGCGCCAGCAGCTTGATGGCGGACTCCGGGGATGAGCAGTTCTTC
TRBJ1-3 | NA | TRBV19 | NA | CASRPPRGQISGNTIYF | TGTGCCAGTAGGCCCCCGAGAGGACAGATCTCTGGAAACACCATATATTTT
TRBJ2-7 | TRBD2 | TRBV5-1 | few | CASSPTSGGYEQYF | TGCGCCAGCAGCCCGACTAGCGGGGGCTACGAGCAGTACTTC
TRBJ2-5 | TRBD2 | TRBV2 | NA | CASTEPYRGRVPGGRETQYF | TGTGCCAGCACTGAACCTTATAGAGGGAGGGTCCCTGGGGGAAGAGAGACCCAGTACTTC
TRBJ1-3 | NA | TRBV7-6 | NA | CASSLAAVGGGNTIYF | TGTGCCAGCAGCTTAGCGGCGGTTGGGGGAGGGAACACCATATATTTT
TRBJ2-7 | NA | TRBV28 | NA | CASSSGMGSYEQYF | TGTGCCAGCAGTTCGGGAATGGGCTCCTACGAGCAGTACTTC
TRBJ1-1 | NA | TRBV7-9 | NA | CASSAAHEAFF | TGTGCCAGCAGCGCGGCCCATGAAGCTTTCTTT
TRBJ2-3 | TRBD2 | TRBV15 | NA | CATSSGRGTDTQYF | TGTGCCACCAGTAGCGGGAGGGGCACAGATACGCAGTATTTT
TRBJ1-4 | NA | TRBV7-2 | NA | CASSSTRGGKLFF | TGTGCCAGCAGCTCAACACGAGGTGGAAAACTGTTTTTT
TRBJ2-1 | TRBD2 | TRBV28 | NA | CASSLLAGALDEQFF | TGTGCCAGCAGTCTACTAGCGGGAGCATTAGATGAGCAGTTCTTC
TRBJ2-7 | TRBD1 | TRBV28 | NA | CATYTTGSSYEQYF | TGTGCCACCTACACGACAGGGAGCTCCTACGAGCAGTACTTC
TRBJ2-7 | TRBD1 | TRBV6-1 | NA | CASRLTGSYEQYF | TGTGCCAGCAGGTTGACAGGGTCCTACGAGCAGTACTTC
TRBJ2-7 | TRBD1 | TRBV19 | NA | CASSDRATYEQYF | TGTGCCAGTTCGGACAGGGCGACCTACGAGCAGTACTTC
TRBJ2-1 | TRBD2 | TRBV29-1 | NA | CSVEDPTSAYNEQFF | TGCAGCGTTGAAGACCCTACTAGCGCCTACAATGAGCAGTTCTTC
TRBJ2-1 | TRBD2 | TRBV27 | NA | CASSFLSSGSSDEQFF | TGTGCCAGCAGTTTTCTCTCTAGCGGGAGTAGCGATGAGCAGTTCTTC
TRBJ2-7 | NA | TRBV11-1 | once | CASSLLRDRAYEQYF | TGTGCCAGCAGCTTATTGCGGGACAGAGCCTACGAGCAGTACTTC
TRBJ1-2 | NA | TRBV5-1 | NA | CASSRLPQGPPNYGYTF | TGCGCCAGCAGCCGTCTTCCACAGGGACCACCTAACTATGGCTACACCTTC
TRBJ2-1 | NA | TRBV4-1 | NA | CASSQTLRHDLGEQFF | TGCGCCAGCAGCCAGACCCTAAGACACGACCTTGGTGAGCAGTTCTTC
TRBJ1-1 | NA | TRBV28 | NA | CASSLLGVNTEAFF | TGTGCCAGCAGTTTATTAGGAGTGAACACTGAAGCTTTCTTT